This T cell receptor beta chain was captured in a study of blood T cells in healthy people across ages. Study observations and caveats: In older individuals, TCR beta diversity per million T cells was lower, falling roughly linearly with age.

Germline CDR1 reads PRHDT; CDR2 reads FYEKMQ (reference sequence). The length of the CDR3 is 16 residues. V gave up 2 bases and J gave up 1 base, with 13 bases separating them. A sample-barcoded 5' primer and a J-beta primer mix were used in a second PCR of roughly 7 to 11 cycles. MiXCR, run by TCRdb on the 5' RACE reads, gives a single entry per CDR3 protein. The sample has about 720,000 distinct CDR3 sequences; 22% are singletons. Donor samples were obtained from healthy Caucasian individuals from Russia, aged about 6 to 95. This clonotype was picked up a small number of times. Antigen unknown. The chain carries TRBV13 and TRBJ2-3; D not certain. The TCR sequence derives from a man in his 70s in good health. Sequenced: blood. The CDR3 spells CASSLQSVWRTDTQYF. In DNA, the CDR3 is TGTGCCAGCAGCTTACAGTCGGTTTGGCGCACAGATACGCAGTATTTT.